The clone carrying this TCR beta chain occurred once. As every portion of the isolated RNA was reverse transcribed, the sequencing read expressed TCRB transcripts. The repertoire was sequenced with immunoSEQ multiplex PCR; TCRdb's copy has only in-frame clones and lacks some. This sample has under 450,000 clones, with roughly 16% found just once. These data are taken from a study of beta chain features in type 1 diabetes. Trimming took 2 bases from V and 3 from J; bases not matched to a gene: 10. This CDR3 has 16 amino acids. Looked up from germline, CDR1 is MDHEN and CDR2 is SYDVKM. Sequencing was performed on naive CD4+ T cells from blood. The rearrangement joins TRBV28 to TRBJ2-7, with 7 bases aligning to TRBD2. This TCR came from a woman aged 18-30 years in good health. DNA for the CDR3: TGTGCCAGCAGTTTAACCGCTAGCGGCCTGGGCTACGAGCAGTACTTC. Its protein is CASSLTASGLGYEQYF.